This T cell receptor (beta chain) was identified during a study of CD8+CD57+ T cells in acquired aplastic anemia. Remarks on this clonotype: A much more abundant neighbour one base away suggests this may be a read error. The conserved final phenylalanine or tryptophan is absent from the CDR3, which likely points to a read error.

Germline V gene sequence: CDR1 MNHEY, CDR2 SMNVEV (reference sequence). Trimming removed 2 bases at V and 4 bases at J, with 17 bases between. This CDR3 contains 16 residues. Genomic DNA acted as the template from which TCR beta VDJ combination and CDR3 sequence profiling were carried out. TCRdb ran MiXCR on the reads and lists one entry per CDR3 protein. The sample consists of roughly 58,000 distinct CDR3 sequences, around 50% of them appearing once. Input material: sorted CD4+, CD8+, or CD8+CD57+ T cells (not recorded which) from PBMCs. The chain carries TRBV27 and TRBJ1-2, with a weak D call TRBD1 (6 bases). The receptor was derived from a human donor in good health, serving as a control. CDR3 DNA: TGTGCCAGCAGTTTAACGCGAGGGGGTTGGAGCTATGGCTACACCCTC. Translation gives CASSLTRGGWSYGYTL.